This T cell receptor (beta chain) was obtained from a study of blood T cell repertoires in COVID-19. Study details: Sites in the United States, Italy and Spain provided acute and convalescent COVID-19 samples. Sample material is recorded as cDNA or gDNA derived from T cells, B-cell-depleted T cells, or PBMCs.

TCRdb keeps only in-frame clones here, not all; method: immunoSEQ multiplex PCR. The profile shows approximately 380,000 clones, 91% of them singletons. Enrolled through a virtual design, the participants were between about 18 and 100 years of age and came from about two dozen US areas. The CDR3 is made up of 14 amino acids. J gave up 8 bases and V 4 bases, and 6 bases lay outside the gene matches. The germline gives CDR1 SGHDN, CDR2 FVKESK. The receptor comes from a woman aged 40 to 50 who had been exposed to COVID-19. Source material: PBMCs or T cells enriched from blood (not recorded which). V is TRBV14 and J is TRBJ1-3; TRBD1 agrees at 9 bases. CDR3: CASSPTGGGHTIYF. The CDR3 DNA reads TGTGCCAGCAGCCCGACAGGGGGTGGGCACACCATATATTTT.